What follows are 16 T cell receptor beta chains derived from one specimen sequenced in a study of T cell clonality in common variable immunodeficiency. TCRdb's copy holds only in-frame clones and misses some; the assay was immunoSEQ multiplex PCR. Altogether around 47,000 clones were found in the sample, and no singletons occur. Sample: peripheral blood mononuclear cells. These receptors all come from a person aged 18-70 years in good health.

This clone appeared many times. CDR3 sequence: CASSYDRVNYGYTF. CDR3 bases read: TGTGCCAGCAGTTACGACAGGGTCAACTATGGC. The chain recombines TRBV5-4 with TRBJ1-2, with 7 bases identical to TRBD1. The read comes to an end 3 residues before the CDR3 does, leaving the germline J gene to fill in the end. Germline lookup yields CDR1 SGHNT and CDR2 YYREEE (reference sequence). The junction had 6 bases not matched to a gene; V was cut back by 5 bases and J by 2 bases. This CDR3 has 14 residues.

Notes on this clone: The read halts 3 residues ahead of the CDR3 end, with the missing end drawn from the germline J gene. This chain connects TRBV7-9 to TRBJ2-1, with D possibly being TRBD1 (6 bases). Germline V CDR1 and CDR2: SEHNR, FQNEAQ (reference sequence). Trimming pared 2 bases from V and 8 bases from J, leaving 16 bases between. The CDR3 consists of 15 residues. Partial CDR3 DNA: TGTGCCAGCAGCTTAAACAGGGCCGAGGTATATGAG. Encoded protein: CASSLNRAEVYE. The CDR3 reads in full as CASSLNRAEVYEQFF. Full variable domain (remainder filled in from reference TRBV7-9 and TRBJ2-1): DTGVSQNPRHKITKRGQNVTFRCDPISEHNRLYWYRQTLGQGPEFLTYFQNEAQLEKSRLLSDRFSAERPKGSFSTLEIQRTEQGDSAMYLCASSLNRAEVYEQFFGPGTRLTVL.

CDR3 region: CASSLGDREQPQHF. The sequenced CDR3 bases are TGTGCCAGCAGCTTGGGGGACAGGGAACAGCCC. This sequence joins TRBV5-6 and TRBJ1-5, with 9 bases that match TRBD1. Read coverage stops 3 residues before the CDR3 terminus; the germline J gene supplies the remainder. The V gene's germline CDR1 is SGHDT and CDR2 YYEEEE. The trim removed 0 bases at V and 7 bases at J, leaving 2 bases unmatched. The CDR3 spans 14 residues.

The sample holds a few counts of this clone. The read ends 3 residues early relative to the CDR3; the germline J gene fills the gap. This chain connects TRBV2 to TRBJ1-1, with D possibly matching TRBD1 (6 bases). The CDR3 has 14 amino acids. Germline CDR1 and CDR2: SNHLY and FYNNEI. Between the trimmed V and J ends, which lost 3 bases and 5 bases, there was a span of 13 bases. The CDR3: CASSEGHVGTEAFF. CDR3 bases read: TGTGCCAGCAGTGAGGGACATGTGGGGACTGAA.

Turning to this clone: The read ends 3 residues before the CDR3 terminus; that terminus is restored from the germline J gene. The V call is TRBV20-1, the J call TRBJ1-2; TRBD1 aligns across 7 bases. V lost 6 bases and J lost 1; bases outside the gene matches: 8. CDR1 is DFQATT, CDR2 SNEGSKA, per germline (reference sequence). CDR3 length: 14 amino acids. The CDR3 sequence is CSAEDRTLNYGYTF. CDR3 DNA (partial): TGCAGTGCGGAGGACAGGACCCTTAACTATGGC.

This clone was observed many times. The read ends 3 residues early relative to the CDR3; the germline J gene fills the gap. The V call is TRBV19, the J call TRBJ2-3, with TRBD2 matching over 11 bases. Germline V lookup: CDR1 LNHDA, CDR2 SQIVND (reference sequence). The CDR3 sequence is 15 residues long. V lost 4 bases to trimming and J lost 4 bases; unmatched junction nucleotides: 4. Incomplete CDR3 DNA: TGTGCCAGTAGTACACTAGCGGGAGATCCAGATACG. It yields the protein CASSTLAGDPDT. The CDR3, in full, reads CASSTLAGDPDTQYF.

The CDR3 sequence: CASSMGRGTRNTEAFF. The covered CDR3 bases are TGTGCCAGTAGTATGGGGAGGGGGACGAGGAACACTGAA. The chain employs TRBV19 and TRBJ1-1, with D maybe TRBD1 (6 bases). The sequenced fragment ends 3 residues before the CDR3 boundary, so the rest is inferred from the germline J gene. CDR1 and CDR2 from the germline V gene are LNHDA and SQIVND (reference sequence). CDR3 length: 16 amino acids. Trimming removed 3 bases at V and 1 base at J, with 15 bases between.

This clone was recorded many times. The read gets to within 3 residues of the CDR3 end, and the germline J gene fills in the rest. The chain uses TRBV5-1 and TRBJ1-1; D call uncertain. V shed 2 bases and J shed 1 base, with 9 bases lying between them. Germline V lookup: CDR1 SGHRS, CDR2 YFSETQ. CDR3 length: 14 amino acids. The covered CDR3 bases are TGCGCCAGCAGCTTTACACAACGGAACACTGAA. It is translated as CASSFTQRNTE. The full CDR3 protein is CASSFTQRNTEAFF.

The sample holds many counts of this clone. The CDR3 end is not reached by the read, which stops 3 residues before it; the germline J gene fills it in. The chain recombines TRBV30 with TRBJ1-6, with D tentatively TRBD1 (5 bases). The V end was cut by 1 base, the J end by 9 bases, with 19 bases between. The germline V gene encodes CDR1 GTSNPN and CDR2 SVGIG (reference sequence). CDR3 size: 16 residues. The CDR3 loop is CAWSGGESTGGSPLHF. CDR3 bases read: TGTGCCTGGAGTGGGGGGGAATCAACCGGGGGTTCACCC.

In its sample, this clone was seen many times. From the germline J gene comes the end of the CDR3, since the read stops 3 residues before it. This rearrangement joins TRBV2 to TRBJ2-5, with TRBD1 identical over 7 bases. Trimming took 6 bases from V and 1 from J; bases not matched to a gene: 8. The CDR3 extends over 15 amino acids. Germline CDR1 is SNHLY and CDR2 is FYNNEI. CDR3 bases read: TGTGCCAGCAGAAGACAGGGTCTTTCCCAAGAGACC. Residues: CASRRQGLSQET. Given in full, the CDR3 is CASRRQGLSQETQYF.

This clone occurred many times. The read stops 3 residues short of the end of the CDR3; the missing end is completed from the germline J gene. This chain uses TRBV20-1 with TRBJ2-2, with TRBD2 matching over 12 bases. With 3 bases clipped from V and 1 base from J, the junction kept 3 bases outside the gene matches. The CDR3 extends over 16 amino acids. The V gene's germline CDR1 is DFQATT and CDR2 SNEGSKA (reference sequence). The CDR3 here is CSASPSGRENTGELFF. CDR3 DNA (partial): TGCAGTGCTAGCCCTAGCGGGAGGGAGAACACCGGGGAG.

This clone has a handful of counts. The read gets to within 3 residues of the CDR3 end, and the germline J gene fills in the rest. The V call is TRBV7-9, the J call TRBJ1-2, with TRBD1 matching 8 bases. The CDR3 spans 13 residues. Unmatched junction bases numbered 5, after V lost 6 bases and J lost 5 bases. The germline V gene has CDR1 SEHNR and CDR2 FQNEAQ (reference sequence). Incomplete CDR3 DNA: TGTGCCAGCAGGCAGGGGGCGCGATATGGC. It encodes CASRQGARYG. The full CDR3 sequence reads CASRQGARYGYTF.

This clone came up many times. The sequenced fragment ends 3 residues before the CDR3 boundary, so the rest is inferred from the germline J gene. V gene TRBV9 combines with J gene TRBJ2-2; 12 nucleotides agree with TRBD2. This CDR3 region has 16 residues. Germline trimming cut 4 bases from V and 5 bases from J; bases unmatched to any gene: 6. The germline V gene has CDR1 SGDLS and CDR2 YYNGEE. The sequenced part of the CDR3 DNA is TGTGCCAGCAGCTCGAGGACTAGCGGGGCGACCGGGGAG. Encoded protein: CASSSRTSGATGE. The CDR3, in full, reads CASSSRTSGATGELFF.

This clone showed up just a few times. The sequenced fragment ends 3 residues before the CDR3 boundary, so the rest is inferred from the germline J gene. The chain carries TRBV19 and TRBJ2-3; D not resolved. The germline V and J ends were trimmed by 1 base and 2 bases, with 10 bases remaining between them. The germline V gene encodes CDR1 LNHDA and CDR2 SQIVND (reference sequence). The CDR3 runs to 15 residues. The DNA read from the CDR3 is TGTGCCAGTAGTATAGGTCTCAGACACACAGATACG. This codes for CASSIGLRHTDT. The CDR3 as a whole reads CASSIGLRHTDTQYF.

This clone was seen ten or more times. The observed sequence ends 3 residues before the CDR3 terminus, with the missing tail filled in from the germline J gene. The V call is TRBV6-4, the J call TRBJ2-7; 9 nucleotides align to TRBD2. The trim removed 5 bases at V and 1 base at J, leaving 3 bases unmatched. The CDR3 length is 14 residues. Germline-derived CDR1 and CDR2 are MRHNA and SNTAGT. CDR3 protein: CASSPLAGSYEQYF. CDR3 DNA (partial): TGTGCCAGCAGTCCCCTAGCGGGGTCCTACGAG.

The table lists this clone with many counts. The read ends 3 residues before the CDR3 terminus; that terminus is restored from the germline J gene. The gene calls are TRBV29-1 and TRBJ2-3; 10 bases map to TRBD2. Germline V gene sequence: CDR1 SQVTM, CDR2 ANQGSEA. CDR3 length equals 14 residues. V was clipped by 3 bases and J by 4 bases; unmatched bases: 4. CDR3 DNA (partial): TGCAGCGTTGACGAGCGGGGGGGCCCAGATACG. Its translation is CSVDERGGPDT. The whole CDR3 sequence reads CSVDERGGPDTQYF.